Reported below is one T cell receptor beta chain. TCRdb's copy holds only in-frame clones and misses some; the assay was immunoSEQ multiplex PCR. This sample has fewer than 9,000 clones, with about 80% found just once. This specimen belongs to a study of immune evolution from preneoplasia to lung adenocarcinoma. The CDR3 has 16 residues. Germline trimming cut 5 bases from V and 4 bases from J; bases unmatched to any gene: 6. Per germline, CDR1 SGHTA and CDR2 FQGNSA. Sequencing was carried out using FFPE invasive lung adenocarcinoma tissue. The chain has TRBV7-2 and TRBJ2-3, with 13 bases matching TRBD2. This TCR was sampled from a person aged 45 to 69 with lung adenocarcinoma. The CDR3 spells CASSALAGGWSDTQYF. CDR3 in DNA: TGTGCCAGCAGCGCACTAGCGGGAGGGTGGTCAGATACGCAGTATTTT.